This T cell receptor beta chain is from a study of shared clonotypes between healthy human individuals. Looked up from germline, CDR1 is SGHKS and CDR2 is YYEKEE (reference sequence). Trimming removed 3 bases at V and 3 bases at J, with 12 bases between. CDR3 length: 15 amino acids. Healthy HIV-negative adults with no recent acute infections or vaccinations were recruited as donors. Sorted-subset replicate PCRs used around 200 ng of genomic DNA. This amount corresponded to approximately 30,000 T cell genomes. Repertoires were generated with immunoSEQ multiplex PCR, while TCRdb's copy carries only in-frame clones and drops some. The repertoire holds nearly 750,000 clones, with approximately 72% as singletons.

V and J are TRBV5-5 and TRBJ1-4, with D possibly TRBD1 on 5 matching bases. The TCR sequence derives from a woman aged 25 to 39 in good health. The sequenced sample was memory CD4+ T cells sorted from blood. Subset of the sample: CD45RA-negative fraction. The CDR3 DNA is TGTGCCAGCAGCTGGGACCCGGGGCCTAATGAAAAACTGTTTTTT. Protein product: CASSWDPGPNEKLFF.